This T cell receptor (beta chain) was sequenced in a study of beta chain features in type 1 diabetes. General study points: All four CD4+ subsets from Type 1 diabetes patients carried moderately but significantly shorter TCRB CDR3s. PCR could preferentially amplify shorter templates, alike in patients and controls.

Expressed TCRB transcripts were sequenced after all isolated RNA was converted to cDNA. Stem cell-like memory T cell samples underwent survey-depth immunoSEQ sequencing. They averaged around 1 million reads. Data came from immunoSEQ multiplex PCR; TCRdb stores just in-frame clones and leaves some out. The sample lists about 22,000 clones, 50% to 60% occurring once. The CDR3 spans 15 residues. V was trimmed by 1 base and J by 0 bases, leaving 9 bases between them. Germline V lookup: CDR1 SGHRS, CDR2 YFSETQ. Sorted populations were all over 95% pure. In its sample, this clone was seen a few times. Antigen: not known.

Sequencing was carried out using stem cell memory CD4+ T cells from blood. V and J are TRBV5-1 and TRBJ2-3; the D gene is possibly TRBD2 (6 bases). The receptor comes from a man younger than 30 with type 1 diabetes. The CDR3 bases are TGCGCCAGCAGCTTGCAGGCGGGGAGCACAGATACGCAGTATTTT. This codes for CASSLQAGSTDTQYF.